This TCR beta chain comes out of a study of beta chain features in type 1 diabetes. Study-level results: Researchers report that Type 1 diabetes patients had moderately but significantly shorter TCRB CDR3s across all four CD4+ subsets.

Comment on this clone: Antigen specificity is unknown.

The whole isolated RNA underwent reverse transcription, so sequencing captured expressed TCRB transcripts. The method was immunoSEQ multiplex PCR; TCRdb's version includes in-frame clones alone and lacks a portion of them. The sample records about 700,000 clones, around 15% being singletons. Germline assignment: CDR1 ENHRY and CDR2 SYGVKD. The length of the CDR3 is 19 residues. The V and J ends lost 0 bases and 0 bases, in that order; junction bases with no gene match: 10. The chain is built from TRBV10-3 and TRBJ2-3; TRBD2 matches at 9 bases. Sequencing was done on a sample of naive CD4+ T cells from blood. The origin of this receptor is a man between 18 and 35 years old with type 1 diabetes. CDR3 DNA: TGTGCCATCAGTGAGTCCCCCTATTTAGCGGGGGAAAGCACAGATACGCAGTATTTT. Translating gives CAISESPYLAGESTDTQYF.